The clone carrying this T cell receptor beta chain has just a few counts. Antigen: not known. This entry comes from a study of T cell repertoires in cytomegalovirus infection. Study-wide context: An indication of both CMV infection and matching HLA type came from public TCR beta signatures.

V dropped 6 bases and J dropped 4 bases, with 19 bases sitting between them. CDR1 and CDR2 (germline): SGHRS, YFSETQ. This CDR3 spans 15 amino acids. Study findings and constraints: Totalled public TCR beta family frequency picked out people who carried CMV plus the relevant HLA. Dominating the ex vivo response were HLA-C-restricted CMV-specific TCR beta clonotypes.

TCRdb fed the reads into MiXCR, producing one record per CDR3 protein. The sample lists some 120,000 distinct CDR3 sequences, about 9.4% occurring once. Sequencing was carried out using PBMCs, sequenced either directly or after in vitro stimulation (not recorded which). The rearrangement joins TRBV5-1 to TRBJ1-2; TRBD1 might be the D (5 bases). The source of this sequence is a human donor in good health (CMV status not recorded). Some clones in this sample may be carry-over from other donors' samples. Here the CDR3 reads CASTPVGQEGYGYTF. The CDR3, as DNA: TGCGCCAGCACCCCGGTGGGGCAGGAGGGCTATGGCTACACCTTC.